One sample yielded the 20 T cell receptor beta chains listed below, sequenced in a study of blood T cell repertoires in COVID-19. The repertoire was sequenced with immunoSEQ multiplex PCR; TCRdb's copy has only in-frame clones and lacks some. The repertoire consists of over 130,000 clones, with approximately 88% occurring once and the leading ten covering around 26%. The sequenced material came from peripheral blood. Every receptor here comes from a human donor in a cohort sampled during active COVID-19.

The gene calls are TRBV4-1 and TRBJ2-7; 9 bases match TRBD2. Germline trimming cut 0 bases from V and 6 bases from J; bases unmatched to any gene: 3. The length of the CDR3 is 14 residues. The germline V gene encodes CDR1 MGHRA and CDR2 YSYEKL. The CDR3 coding sequence is TGCGCCAGCAGCCAAGAAGGACTAGCGTCCGAGCAGTACTTC. Its protein is CASSQEGLASEQYF.

The CDR3 spells CASSFGGAGNEKLFF. For the CDR3, the DNA is TGCGCCAGCAGCTTCGGAGGCGCCGGTAATGAAAAACTGTTTTTT. The chain carries TRBV5-1 and TRBJ1-4, with D unclear. CDR1 SGHRS and CDR2 YFSETQ come from the germline V gene. The CDR3 totals 15 residues. The V end was cut by 2 bases, the J end by 4 bases, with 12 bases between.

The chain links TRBV27 to TRBJ2-7, with 9 positions matching TRBD1. CDR1 is MNHEY, CDR2 SMNVEV, per germline (reference sequence). Losses at the gene ends were 6 bases for V and 2 bases for J; bases not matched to a gene: 8. The CDR3 runs 15 residues. CDR3 in amino acids: CASSNGQGTTYEQYF. The CDR3 coding sequence is TGTGCCAGCAGCAACGGACAGGGGACCACCTACGAGCAGTACTTC.

The chain joins TRBV30 to TRBJ2-7; 7 bases line up with TRBD1. Germline V gene sequence: CDR1 GTSNPN, CDR2 SVGIG (reference sequence). This CDR3 has 12 residues. The V gene end was trimmed by 7 bases and the J gene end by 3 bases; junction bases not matched to a gene: 6. The CDR3 DNA sequence: TGTGCCTTTAGCCGGGACAGCTACGAGCAGTACTTC. Translated, it gives CAFSRDSYEQYF. The complete variable domain, with remaining parts taken from reference TRBV30 and TRBJ2-7, reads SQTIHQWPATLVQPVGSPLSLECTVEGTSNPNLYWYRQAAGRGLQLLFYSVGIGQISSEVPQNLSASRPQDRQFILSSKKLLLSDSGFYLCAFSRDSYEQYFGPGTRLTVT.

The chain employs TRBV3-1 (or the pseudogene TRBV3-2) and TRBJ1-3; 10 bases map to TRBD1. This CDR3 spans 14 amino acids. CDR1 is LGHDT, CDR2 YNNKEL, per germline (reference sequence). V dropped 4 bases and J dropped 6; count of bases not matched to a gene: 3. CDR3 region: CASSPGTGANTIYF. The CDR3 bases are TGTGCCAGCAGCCCGGGGACAGGGGCAAACACCATATATTTT.

In its sample, this clone was seen a few times. This chain connects TRBV6-2 or TRBV6-3 to TRBJ1-2, with D possibly TRBD1 on 5 matching bases. The CDR3 has 16 residues. The V and J ends lost 2 bases and 4 bases respectively, with 17 bases between them. The V gene's germline CDR1 is MNHEY and CDR2 SVGEGT. CDR3 residues: CASSYNLPQGRYGYTF. The DNA of the CDR3 is TGTGCCAGCAGTTACAACCTCCCGCAGGGTCGCTATGGCTACACCTTC.

The CDR3 nucleotides are TGCGCCAGCAGCCTCTCCGGGACAGTGGGAGTCGAGCAGTACTTC. Translation gives CASSLSGTVGVEQYF. The chain is built from TRBV5-1 and TRBJ2-7; 7 bases fit TRBD1. The ends lost 4 bases at V and 6 bases at J; junction bases unmatched: 13. Germline V lookup: CDR1 SGHRS, CDR2 YFSETQ. The CDR3 spans 15 residues.

This chain uses TRBV3-1 (or the pseudogene TRBV3-2) with TRBJ2-7; D not certain. This CDR3 has 13 amino acids. V was shortened by 3 bases and J by 3 bases, with 9 bases between the two germline ends. Germline loops: CDR1 LGHDT, CDR2 YNNKEL (reference sequence). CDR3 sequence: CASSHVHSYEQYF. The CDR3 coding sequence is TGTGCCAGCAGCCATGTTCACAGCTACGAGCAGTACTTC.

This clone has just a few counts. This rearrangement joins TRBV27 to TRBJ1-1, with 7 nucleotides matching TRBD1. Germline V gives CDR1 MNHEY, CDR2 SMNVEV (reference sequence). The CDR3 has 14 residues. The J segment lost 7 bases and the V segment lost 6 bases, leaving 11 bases of the junction unmatched. For the CDR3, the DNA is TGTGCCAGCAGCCCGCTGGGACAGCGAATTGAAGCTTTCTTT. Residues: CASSPLGQRIEAFF.

The chain employs TRBV5-6 and TRBJ2-4; 7 nucleotides line up with TRBD1. CDR3 length: 14 residues. Trimming removed 1 base from V and 9 bases from J; junction bases left unmatched: 7. CDR1 and CDR2 from the germline V gene are SGHDT and YYEEEE. The CDR3 DNA reads as TGTGCCAGCAGCTTGCGGGACAGTGGGGGCATTCAGTACTTC. Protein: CASSLRDSGGIQYF.

This chain joins TRBV2 and TRBJ2-3; 12 bases align to TRBD2. In germline, CDR1 is SNHLY, CDR2 FYNNEI. Trimming removed 7 bases from V and 3 bases from J; junction bases left unmatched: 5. This CDR3 is 15 amino acids long. CDR3 protein: CASKKGLAGTDTQYF. The CDR3 bases are TGTGCCAGCAAAAAAGGACTAGCGGGGACAGATACGCAGTATTTT.

The chain couples TRBV11-3 to TRBJ2-2; D may be TRBD1 (5 bases). CDR1 and CDR2 (germline): SGHNT, YENEEA. Trimming left V 2 bases short and J 5 bases short, with 12 bases between. The CDR3 runs 15 residues. CDR3 sequence (DNA): TGTGCCAGCAGCTTAACGCAGGGTGGAACCGGGGAGCTGTTTTTT. This encodes CASSLTQGGTGELFF.

The chain combines TRBV5-4 with TRBJ2-7; 7 nucleotides match TRBD1. Germline V gene data show CDR1 as SGHNT and CDR2 as YYREEE (reference sequence). V trimming: 3 bases; J trimming: 0 bases; junction bases outside the gene matches: 6. This CDR3 has 15 residues. CDR3 amino acids: CASSSGQPSSYEQYF. As DNA, the CDR3 is TGTGCCAGCAGCTCGGGACAGCCCAGCTCCTACGAGCAGTACTTC.

The chain couples TRBV3-1 (or the pseudogene TRBV3-2) to TRBJ2-2, with a weak D call TRBD1 (5 bases). The germline V gene encodes CDR1 LGHDT and CDR2 YNNKEL (reference sequence). The CDR3 totals 16 residues. The V end was cut by 4 bases, the J end by 1 base, with 13 bases between. The CDR3 region is CASSLWSQGNTGELFF. CDR3 bases: TGTGCCAGCAGCCTTTGGAGTCAGGGGAACACCGGGGAGCTGTTTTTT.

The count of this clone is one. This chain connects TRBV29-1 to TRBJ2-1; 11 bases are shared with TRBD1. The CDR3 extends over 14 amino acids. Germline values: CDR1 SQVTM, CDR2 ANQGSEA. J was trimmed by 6 bases and V by 6 bases; bases with no gene match: 7. The CDR3 protein is CSVRDRGVRNEQFF. CDR3 sequence (DNA): TGCAGCGTGAGGGACAGGGGGGTTCGCAATGAGCAGTTCTTC.

The V and J genes are TRBV27 and TRBJ2-3, with 10 bases that match TRBD2. Germline loops: CDR1 MNHEY, CDR2 SMNVEV (reference sequence). V was clipped by 4 bases and J by 7 bases; unmatched bases: 8. The CDR3 is 15 residues long. The CDR3 is CASSWERGGINTQYF. The DNA of the CDR3 is TGTGCCAGCAGTTGGGAGCGGGGGGGCATCAATACGCAGTATTTT.

In this sample, this clone turned up once. The rearrangement joins TRBV3-1 (or the pseudogene TRBV3-2) to TRBJ2-2; D is undetermined. Germline lookup yields CDR1 LGHDT and CDR2 YNNKEL (reference sequence). This CDR3 is built from 14 residues. Trimming removed 3 bases from V and 2 bases from J, with 7 bases in between. CDR3 residues: CASSQRQNTGELFF. The CDR3 DNA reads as TGTGCCAGCAGCCAGCGCCAAAACACCGGGGAGCTGTTTTTT.

The chain is built from TRBV11-2 and TRBJ2-5, with no clear D. CDR1 is SGHAT and CDR2 is FQNNGV in the germline V gene. This CDR3 is built from 14 residues. Trimming took 1 base from V and 5 from J, leaving 11 bases between them. In DNA form, the CDR3 reads TGTGCCAGCAGCTTAGGACCTGACTGGGAGACCCAGTACTTC. Translating it yields CASSLGPDWETQYF. The full variable domain, with the rest looked up from reference TRBV11-2 and TRBJ2-5, is EAGVAQSPRYKIIEKRQSVAFWCNPISGHATLYWYQQILGQGPKLLIQFQNNGVVDDSQLPKDRFSAERLKGVDSTLKIQPAKLEDSAVYLCASSLGPDWETQYFGPGTRLLVL.

V usage is TRBV3-1 (or the pseudogene TRBV3-2) and J usage is TRBJ2-3, with TRBD2 as a possible D gene (5 bases). Germline V lookup: CDR1 LGHDT, CDR2 YNNKEL (reference sequence). Trimming took 5 bases from V and 7 from J, leaving 10 bases between them. CDR3 length equals 12 residues. The CDR3 is CASSRPGNTQYF. DNA for the CDR3: TGTGCCAGCAGCAGACCCGGGAATACGCAGTATTTT.

The chain uses TRBV12-5 and TRBJ1-6; the match to TRBD1 covers 9 bases. V was pared by 6 bases and J by 8 bases, with 5 bases of the junction left unmatched. CDR1 and CDR2 from the germline V gene are LGHNT and FRNRAP. The CDR3 totals 14 residues. DNA of the CDR3: TGTGCTAGTGGACGCGGGACAGGGTATTCACCCCTCCACTTT. Amino acid sequence: CASGRGTGYSPLHF.